This T cell receptor beta chain was documented in a study of molecular identifiers for immune sequencing clone quantification. Findings and caveats of the study: Amid about a million naive cells, spiked Jurkat TCR RNA from one cell was reportedly still detectable.

Sorted naive CD8 T cells were those defined as CD8+CD4-CCR7+CD45RA+. Previously described methods and listed TCR primers produced bulk TCR libraries. TCRdb itself ran the PCR reads through MiXCR, one entry per CDR3 protein. The table has tens of thousands of distinct CDR3 sequences, roughly a fifth seen once; the top ten hold under 1.3%. Regarding this clonotype: Antigen unknown.

The TCR comes from a human donor in good health. Some libraries in this study had Jurkat cell RNA spiked in. What was sequenced was naive CD8+ T cells from blood, with Jurkat cell RNA spiked in. Described subset: FACS-sorted CD8+CD4-CCR7+CD45RA+ naive T cells.

The CDR3 DNA follows: TGTGCCAGCAGCCCCCGGGACGGGGTCTATGGCTACACCTTC. Translation: CASSPRDGVYGYTF. This rearrangement joins TRBV14 to TRBJ1-2; D may be TRBD1 (5 bases). Trimming left V 4 bases short and J 4 bases short, with 13 bases between. CDR1 and CDR2 (germline): SGHDN, FVKESK. The CDR3 is made up of 14 amino acids.